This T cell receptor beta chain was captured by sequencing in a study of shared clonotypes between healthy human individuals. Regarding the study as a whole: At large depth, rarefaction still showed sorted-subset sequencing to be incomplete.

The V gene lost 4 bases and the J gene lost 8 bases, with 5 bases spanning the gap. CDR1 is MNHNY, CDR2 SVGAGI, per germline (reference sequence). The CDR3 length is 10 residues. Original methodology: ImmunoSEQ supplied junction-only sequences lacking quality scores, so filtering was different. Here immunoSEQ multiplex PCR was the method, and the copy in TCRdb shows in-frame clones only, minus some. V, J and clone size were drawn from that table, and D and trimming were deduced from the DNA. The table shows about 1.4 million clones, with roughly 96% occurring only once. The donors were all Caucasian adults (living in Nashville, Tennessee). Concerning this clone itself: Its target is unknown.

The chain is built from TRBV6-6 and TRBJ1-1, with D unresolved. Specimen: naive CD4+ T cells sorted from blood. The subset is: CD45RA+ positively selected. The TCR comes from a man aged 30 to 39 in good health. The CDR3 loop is CASSSREAFF. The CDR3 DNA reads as TGTGCCAGCAGTTCACGGGAAGCTTTCTTT.